The 29 T cell receptor beta chains in this list originate from one sample, sequenced in a study of blood T cells in healthy people across ages. Combining a sample-barcoded 5' primer with a J-beta primer mix, a second PCR ran for roughly 7 to 12 cycles. From the 5' RACE reads, TCRdb called clonotypes with MiXCR, one entry per CDR3 protein. Of approximately 780,000 distinct CDR3 sequences listed, 20% to 30% were seen once; the top ten hold 2.5% to 3.5%. These data were also reused for a study on T cells of mothers and their children.

The source material was blood. Receptors were obtained from a boy aged 5 to 17 in good health.

The chain combines TRBV2 with TRBJ1-5; maybe TRBD1 (5 bases). Germline CDR1 and CDR2: SNHLY and FYNNEI. The V end was cut by 6 bases, the J end by 6 bases, with 9 bases between. The CDR3 extends over 12 amino acids. CDR3 residues: CASRFDSQPQHF. In nucleotides, the CDR3 is TGTGCCAGCAGGTTTGACAGTCAGCCCCAGCATTTT.

V and J are TRBV18 and TRBJ2-7; 10 nucleotides agree with TRBD1. The CDR3 totals 17 residues. With 0 bases clipped from V and 5 bases from J, the junction kept 10 bases outside the gene matches. CDR1 is KGHSH and CDR2 is LQKENI in the germline V gene. The CDR3 nucleotides read TGTGCCAGCTCACCACCAAGCCGGGGACAGGGGTGGCACGAGCAGTACTTC. Its protein product is CASSPPSRGQGWHEQYF.

The chain joins TRBV3-1 to TRBJ2-1; D unclear. This CDR3 is built from 16 residues. Germline loops: CDR1 LGHDT, CDR2 YNNKEL (reference sequence). Trimming stripped 0 bases from V and 8 bases from J, with 17 bases between. CDR3 region: CASSQDVNMGLDEQFF. DNA of the CDR3: TGTGCCAGCAGCCAAGATGTCAATATGGGGTTAGATGAGCAGTTCTTC.

The sample holds a few counts of this clonotype. This chain links TRBV12-3 or TRBV12-4 with TRBJ2-2; D possibly uses TRBD1 or TRBD2 (5 bases each). The germline V and J ends were trimmed by 10 bases and 6 bases, with 15 bases remaining between them. The CDR3 is made up of 13 amino acids. The CDR3 sequence is CATRGPSAGELFF. The CDR3, as DNA: TGTGCCACCCGGGGACCTTCGGCCGGGGAGCTGTTTTTT.

This clonotype was recorded a few times. The chain recombines TRBV15 with TRBJ2-7, with D perhaps assigned TRBD1 or TRBD2 (6 bases each). Germline V gene sequence: CDR1 LNHNV, CDR2 YYDKDF (reference sequence). The ends were cut back, 1 base at V and 1 base at J, with 14 bases in the middle. This CDR3 has 16 residues. The CDR3 spells CATSRGSGGRSYEQYF. The CDR3 DNA is TGTGCCACCAGCAGAGGGAGTGGGGGGCGATCCTACGAGCAGTACTTC.

This clonotype was observed a few times. The chain has TRBV2 and TRBJ2-5; 7 nucleotides align to TRBD2. Unmatched junction bases numbered 6, after V lost 3 bases and J lost 2 bases. Germline CDR1 is SNHLY and CDR2 is FYNNEI. This CDR3 has 15 residues. DNA for the CDR3: TGTGCCAGCAGTGACCGCGGGGGACCTCAAGAGACCCAGTACTTC. It is translated as CASSDRGGPQETQYF. The entire variable domain, with the rest obtained from reference TRBV2 and TRBJ2-5, is as follows: EPEVTQTPSHQVTQMGQEVILRCVPISNHLYFYWYRQILGQKVEFLVSFYNNEISEKSEIFDDQFSVERPDGSNFTLKIRSTKLEDSAMYFCASSDRGGPQETQYFGPGTRLLVL.

This clonotype was picked up a small number of times. The chain combines TRBV14 with TRBJ2-5; no definite D call. The CDR3 runs 16 residues. V was pared by 3 bases and J by 5 bases, with 19 bases between. Germline CDR1 is SGHDN and CDR2 is FVKESK. The CDR3 reads CASSQLYSESQETQYF. CDR3 nucleotides: TGTGCCAGCAGCCAGTTGTACTCAGAATCACAGGAGACCCAGTACTTC.

The rearrangement joins TRBV7-3 to TRBJ2-1; TRBD2 agrees at 9 bases. CDR1 is SGHTA and CDR2 is FQGTGA in the germline V gene. This CDR3 has 17 amino acids. With 5 bases clipped from V and 1 base from J, the junction kept 9 bases outside the gene matches. For the CDR3, the DNA is TGTGCCAGCAGCCCGGGGTGGAGCGGGGGGTCCTACAATGAGCAGTTCTTC. Its translation is CASSPGWSGGSYNEQFF.

This clonotype was detected only once. The chain carries TRBV7-3 and TRBJ2-2; 9 nucleotides align to TRBD2. After removal of 5 bases from V and 5 bases from J, the junction contained 3 bases not matched to a gene. The germline CDR1 and CDR2 sequences are SGHTA and FQGTGA. The CDR3 loop spans 14 amino acids. CDR3 DNA sequence: TGTGCCAGCAGCGCAAGCGGGGGGACCGGGGAGCTGTTTTTT. Encoded protein: CASSASGGTGELFF.

This clonotype was observed a few times. The chain couples TRBV5-1 to TRBJ2-5; D uncertain. The end of the DNA aligns better with TRBJ2-1, so the J call may be wrong. Germline lookup yields CDR1 SGHRS and CDR2 YFSETQ. The CDR3 is 11 amino acids. The CDR3 region has the DNA TGCGCCAGCAGCTCCCAACGTGAGCAGTTCTTC. This sequence encodes CASSSQREQFF.

Comments on this clonotype: The junction departs from the called germline gene at one end, perhaps through a read error. The V gene is TRBV5-5, the J gene TRBJ2-5; D possibly corresponds to TRBD1 (5 bases). The CDR3 spans 14 residues. Germline CDR1 SGHKS, CDR2 YYEKEE (reference sequence). CDR3 DNA sequence: TGTGCCAGCAGCTTGGAACAGGCCCAAGAGGCCCAGTACTTC. This translates into CASSLEQAQEAQYF.

This clonotype was counted only a few times. The chain links TRBV12-3 or TRBV12-4 to TRBJ1-2, with TRBD1 as a possible D gene (5 bases). Trimming removed 2 bases at V and 3 bases at J, with 10 bases between. There are 14 residues in the CDR3. CDR3 bases: TGTGCCAGCAGTTTAAGACAGAGGGACTATGGCTACACCTTC. Translation gives CASSLRQRDYGYTF.

This rearrangement joins TRBV30 to TRBJ2-2; 8 nucleotides match TRBD2. V lost 4 bases, J lost 5 bases, and 9 bases stayed unmatched. The CDR3 extends over 15 amino acids. Germline CDR1 and CDR2: GTSNPN and SVGIG (reference sequence). This CDR3 is CAWNPGGKGTGELFF. The CDR3 DNA follows: TGTGCCTGGAATCCGGGGGGGAAAGGGACCGGGGAGCTGTTTTTT. The full variable domain, in which reference TRBV30 and TRBJ2-2 provide the parts outside the CDR3, is SQTIHQWPATLVQPVGSPLSLECTVEGTSNPNLYWYRQAAGRGLQLLFYSVGIGQISSEVPQNLSASRPQDRQFILSSKKLLLSDSGFYLCAWNPGGKGTGELFFGEGSRLTVL.

This clonotype was counted between two and nine times. The gene calls are TRBV11-1 and TRBJ2-7; tentative D call: TRBD2 (6 bases). This CDR3 spans 15 amino acids. CDR1 and CDR2 from the germline V gene are SGHAT and FQDESV (reference sequence). The V and J ends lost 1 base and 3 bases respectively, with 13 bases between them. The CDR3 is CASSLGPLGGYEQYF. The CDR3 DNA sequence: TGTGCCAGCAGCTTAGGACCGCTGGGGGGCTACGAGCAGTACTTC.

This clonotype was counted only a few times. V is TRBV12-3 or TRBV12-4 and J is TRBJ2-2; D unresolved. The CDR3 has 14 residues. Trimming took off 4 bases at V and 1 base at J, with 7 bases between the two ends. CDR3 in amino acids: CASSYGRNTGELFF. The CDR3 nucleotides are TGTGCCAGCAGTTATGGAAGGAACACCGGGGAGCTGTTTTTT.

The chain uses TRBV7-2 and TRBJ2-1; D unclear. The CDR3 length is 12 residues. The ends were cut back, 4 bases at V and 10 bases at J, with 11 bases in the middle. Germline CDR1 SGHTA, CDR2 FQGNSA. DNA for the CDR3: TGTGCCAGCAGCTATTCCGTCGTCGAGCAGTTCTTC. Translating it yields CASSYSVVEQFF.

This chain joins TRBV6-5 and TRBJ1-2, with D perhaps TRBD1 (6 bases). The CDR3 has 13 residues. V lost 2 bases and J 5 bases, leaving 9 bases between the germline ends. Germline V gene sequence: CDR1 MNHEY, CDR2 SVGAGI. CDR3 region: CASSYPGDYGYTF. CDR3 nucleotide sequence: TGTGCCAGCAGTTACCCAGGGGATTATGGCTACACCTTC.

This clonotype was seen a handful of times. The rearrangement joins TRBV11-2 to TRBJ1-1; a weak D match, TRBD1 (5 bases). The germline CDR1 and CDR2 sequences are SGHAT and FQNNGV. The CDR3 covers 15 residues. V was trimmed by 6 bases and J by 1 base, leaving 15 bases between them. CDR3 amino acids: CASRQTRGKNTEAFF. CDR3 nucleotides: TGTGCCAGCAGACAGACAAGGGGAAAGAACACTGAAGCTTTCTTT.

This clonotype was detected ten times or more. At one boundary the junction diverges from the germline segment, which might be a read error. The CDR3 DNA follows: TGTGCCAGCAGCCGGGACAGGGGTTACAATGAGCAGTTCTTC. It yields the protein CASSRDRGYNEQFF. The chain links TRBV5-1 to TRBJ2-1, with 10 bases identical to TRBD1. This CDR3 is built from 14 residues. Per the germline V gene, CDR1 is SGHRS and CDR2 is YFSETQ.

The chain employs TRBV29-1 and TRBJ2-4; no reliable D call. CDR3 length: 12 amino acids. Trimming took 6 bases from V and 1 from J, leaving 7 bases between them. The germline gives CDR1 SQVTM, CDR2 ANQGSEA. The CDR3 is CSVISAKNIQYF. The CDR3 coding sequence is TGCAGCGTCATCAGCGCCAAAAACATTCAGTACTTC.

This clonotype has ten or more counts. The chain has TRBV24-1 and TRBJ1-1, with D unclear. V shed 1 base and J shed 1 base, with 3 bases lying between them. The CDR3 contains 13 residues. The V gene's germline CDR1 is KGHDR and CDR2 SFDVKD. CDR3 sequence reads: CATSDFQNTEAFF. The CDR3 bases are TGTGCCACCAGTGATTTCCAGAACACTGAAGCTTTCTTT.

The V and J genes are TRBV20-1 and TRBJ2-5; either TRBD1 or TRBD2 may fit D (5 bases each). CDR3 length: 16 amino acids. Trimming took 0 bases from V and 5 from J, leaving 19 bases between them. The germline V gene has CDR1 DFQATT and CDR2 SNEGSKA (reference sequence). Here the CDR3 DNA reads TGCAGTGCTAGAGATTGGGACGGTCGCATCGGTGAGACCCAGTACTTC. Translation gives CSARDWDGRIGETQYF.

The chain carries TRBV11-2 and TRBJ2-5; no firm D call. CDR3 length equals 14 residues. V was trimmed by 1 base and J by 4 bases, leaving 10 bases between them. Germline CDR1 is SGHAT and CDR2 is FQNNGV. CDR3 region: CASSLARRGETQYF. CDR3 DNA: TGTGCCAGCAGCTTAGCTAGGAGAGGAGAGACCCAGTACTTC. The full variable domain, its missing parts supplied by reference TRBV11-2 and TRBJ2-5, is EAGVAQSPRYKIIEKRQSVAFWCNPISGHATLYWYQQILGQGPKLLIQFQNNGVVDDSQLPKDRFSAERLKGVDSTLKIQPAKLEDSAVYLCASSLARRGETQYFGPGTRLLVL.

This clonotype occurred many times. This chain links TRBV6-5 with TRBJ1-1, with 8 bases lining up with TRBD1. The germline V gene has CDR1 MNHEY and CDR2 SVGAGI. V lost 4 bases and J lost 4; bases outside the gene matches: 2. The CDR3 runs to 13 residues. The CDR3 sequence: CASSFDRGTEAFF. The CDR3 DNA reads TGTGCCAGCAGTTTCGACAGGGGCACTGAAGCTTTCTTT.

The table lists this clonotype with a few counts. A single base separates this from a much larger clone, so it may be a read error. The rearrangement uses TRBV7-3 and TRBJ1-1; D is unclear. CDR1 and CDR2 (germline): SGHTA, FQGTGA. The CDR3 extends over 17 amino acids. The DNA of the CDR3 is TGTGCCAGCGGCTTAATGAGACACCTCACGAGGGACACTGAAGCTTTCTTT. Encoded protein: CASGLMRHLTRDTEAFF.

Only a few counts were recorded for this clonotype. The rearrangement links TRBV12-3 or TRBV12-4 to TRBJ2-7; 14 bases are a match to TRBD2. The CDR3 spans 16 residues. V trimming: 6 bases; J trimming: 2 bases; junction bases outside the gene matches: 6. In DNA form, the CDR3 reads TGTGCCAGCAGAGCCGGGACTAGCGGGGGCACCTACGAGCAGTACTTC. Residues: CASRAGTSGGTYEQYF.

The chain uses TRBV29-1 and TRBJ2-1, with D perhaps TRBD2 (6 bases). The end of the DNA is better explained by TRBJ2-7, so the J call may be wrong. From germline, CDR1 is SQVTM and CDR2 ANQGSEA. The CDR3 runs to 13 residues. The CDR3 DNA reads as TGCAGCGTTGGCGGGGTCAGCCCTTACGAGCAGTACTTC. Translation gives CSVGGVSPYEQYF.

The genes are TRBV20-1 and TRBJ2-3; no reliable D call. Germline CDR1 and CDR2: DFQATT and SNEGSKA (reference sequence). CDR3 length: 14 residues. V was clipped by 6 bases and J by 8 bases, with 21 bases between them. Written as DNA, the CDR3 is TGCAGTGCAAGAAACCTAGAAGATCCTCCTACGCAGTATTTT. As protein: CSARNLEDPPTQYF.

This clonotype was counted at least ten times. The V and J genes are TRBV14 and TRBJ2-7, with TRBD1 matching 9 bases. After removal of 6 bases from V and 3 bases from J, the junction contained 6 bases not matched to a gene. This CDR3 is 14 amino acids long. CDR1 is SGHDN, CDR2 FVKESK, per germline. CDR3 residues: CASSLQGAVYEQYF. The CDR3 DNA is TGTGCCAGCAGTTTACAGGGGGCGGTCTACGAGCAGTACTTC.